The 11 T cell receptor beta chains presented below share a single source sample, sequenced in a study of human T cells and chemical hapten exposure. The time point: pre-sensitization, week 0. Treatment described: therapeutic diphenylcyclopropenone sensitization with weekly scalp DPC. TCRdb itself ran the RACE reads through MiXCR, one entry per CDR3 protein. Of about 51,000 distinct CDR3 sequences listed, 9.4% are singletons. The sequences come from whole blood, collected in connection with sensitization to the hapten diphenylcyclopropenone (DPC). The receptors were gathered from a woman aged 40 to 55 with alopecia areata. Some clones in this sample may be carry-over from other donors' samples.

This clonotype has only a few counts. CDR3 sequence reads: CASSWNDRGNTEAFF. Written as DNA, the CDR3 is TGTGCCAGCAGCTGGAATGACAGGGGGAACACTGAAGCTTTCTTT. The chain joins TRBV5-8 to TRBJ1-1; 8 bases match TRBD1. The V and J ends lost 3 bases and 1 base, in that order; junction bases with no gene match: 5. CDR3 size: 15 residues. CDR1 and CDR2 (germline): SGHTS, YDEGEE.

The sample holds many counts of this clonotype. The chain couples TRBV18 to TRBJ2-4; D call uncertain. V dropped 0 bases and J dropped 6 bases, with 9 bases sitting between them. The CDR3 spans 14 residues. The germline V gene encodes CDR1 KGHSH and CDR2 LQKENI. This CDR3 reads CASSPPMVGNIQYF. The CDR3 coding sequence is TGTGCCAGCTCACCACCGATGGTCGGAAACATTCAGTACTTC.

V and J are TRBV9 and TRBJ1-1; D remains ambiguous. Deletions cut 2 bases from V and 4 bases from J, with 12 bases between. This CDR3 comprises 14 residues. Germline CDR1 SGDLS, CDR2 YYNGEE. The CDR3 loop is CASSVSSGVTEAFF. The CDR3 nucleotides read TGTGCCAGCAGCGTTAGTTCTGGGGTCACTGAAGCTTTCTTT.

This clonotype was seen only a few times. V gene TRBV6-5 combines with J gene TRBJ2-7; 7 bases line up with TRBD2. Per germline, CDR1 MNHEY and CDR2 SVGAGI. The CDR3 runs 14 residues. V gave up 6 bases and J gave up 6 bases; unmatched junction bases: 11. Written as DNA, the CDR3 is TGTGCCAGCAGATACAGCGGGGCCGCGATCGAGCAGTACTTC. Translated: CASRYSGAAIEQYF.

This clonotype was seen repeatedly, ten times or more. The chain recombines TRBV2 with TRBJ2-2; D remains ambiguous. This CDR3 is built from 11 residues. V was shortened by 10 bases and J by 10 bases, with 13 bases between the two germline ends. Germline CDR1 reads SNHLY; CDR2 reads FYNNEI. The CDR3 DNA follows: TGTGCCACGGCAGATAAGAAGGAGCTGTTTTTT. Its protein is CATADKKELFF.

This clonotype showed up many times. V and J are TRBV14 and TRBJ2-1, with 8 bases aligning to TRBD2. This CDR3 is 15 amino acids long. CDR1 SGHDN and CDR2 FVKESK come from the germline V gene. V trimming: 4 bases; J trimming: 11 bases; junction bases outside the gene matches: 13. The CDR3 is CASSPLDAGGLQQFF. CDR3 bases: TGTGCCAGCAGCCCCCTGGATGCGGGGGGCCTCCAGCAGTTCTTC. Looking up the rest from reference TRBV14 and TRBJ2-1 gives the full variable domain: EAGVTQFPSHSVIEKGQTVTLRCDPISGHDNLYWYRRVMGKEIKFLLHFVKESKQDESGMPNNRFLAERTGGTYSTLKVQPAELEDSGVYFCASSPLDAGGLQQFFGPGTRLTVL.

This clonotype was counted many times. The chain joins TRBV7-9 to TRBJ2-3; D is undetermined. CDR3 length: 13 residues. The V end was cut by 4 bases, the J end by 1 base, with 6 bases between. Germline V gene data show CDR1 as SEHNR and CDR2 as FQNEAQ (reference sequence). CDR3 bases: TGTGCCAGCAGCTCCGGGCGCACAGATACGCAGTATTTT. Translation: CASSSGRTDTQYF.

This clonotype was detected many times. The CDR3 bases are TGTGCCAGCAGTGGACAGGGGAACACTGAAGCTTTCTTT. Protein: CASSGQGNTEAFF. This chain connects TRBV7-9 to TRBJ1-1; 8 bases match TRBD1. The CDR3 totals 13 residues. Trimming took 6 bases from V and 1 from J; bases not matched to a gene: 1. The germline CDR1 and CDR2 sequences are SEHNR and FQNEAQ (reference sequence).

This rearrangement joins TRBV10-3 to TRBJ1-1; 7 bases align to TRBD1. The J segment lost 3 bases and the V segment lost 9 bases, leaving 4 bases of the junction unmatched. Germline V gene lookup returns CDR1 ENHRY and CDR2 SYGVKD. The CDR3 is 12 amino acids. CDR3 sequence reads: CAIGGEYTEAFF. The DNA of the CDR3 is TGTGCCATAGGGGGCGAGTACACTGAAGCTTTCTTT.

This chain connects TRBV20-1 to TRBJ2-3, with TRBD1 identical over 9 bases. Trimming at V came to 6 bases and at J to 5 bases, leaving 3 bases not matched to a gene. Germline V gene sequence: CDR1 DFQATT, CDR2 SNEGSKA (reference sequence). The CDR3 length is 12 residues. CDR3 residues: CSAGQGRDTQYF. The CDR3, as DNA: TGCAGTGCCGGACAGGGGAGAGATACGCAGTATTTT.

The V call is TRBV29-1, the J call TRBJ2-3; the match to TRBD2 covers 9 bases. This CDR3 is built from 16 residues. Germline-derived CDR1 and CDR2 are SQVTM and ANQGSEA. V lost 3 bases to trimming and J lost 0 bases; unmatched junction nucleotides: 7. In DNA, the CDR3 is TGCAGCGTTGATGCATTAGCGGGGGATAGCACAGATACGCAGTATTTT. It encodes CSVDALAGDSTDTQYF.